A selection of T cell receptor beta chains follows, all from one sample in a study of CD8 T cells in Susac syndrome. A single record per CDR3 protein comes from TCRdb applying MiXCR to the immunoSEQ multiplex PCR reads. This repertoire shows 200,000 to 250,000 distinct CDR3 sequences, over 90% found once; its top ten account for around 0.082%. The specimen was CD4+ T cells from PBMCs. The receptors shown here come from a human donor with multiple sclerosis. Both conserved end residues are part of each CDR3. Each record gives: V gene, D gene, J gene, clone size, CDR3 DNA, CDR3 protein. D genes are given only for firm matches. Clone size is not always given. Where it is, it says once, few, many or a class for expanded clones.

TRBV20-1,NA,TRBJ1-1,NA,TGCAGTGCTCTCGAACAGGGACAGAACACTGAAGCTTTCTTT,CSALEQGQNTEAFF
TRBV12-3/TRBV12-4,TRBD1,TRBJ1-2,NA,TGTGCCAGCAGGGGGGGACAGGGATACGATGGCTACACCTTC,CASRGGQGYDGYTF
TRBV6-1,NA,TRBJ2-5,NA,TGTGCCAGCACCCCCCGGTACCAAGAGACCCAGTACTTC,CASTPRYQETQYF
TRBV11-2,NA,TRBJ2-7,once,TGTGCCAGCAGCACACAGCGGTCCTCCTACGAGCAGTACTTC,CASSTQRSSYEQYF
TRBV4-1,NA,TRBJ2-1,NA,TGCGCCAGCAGCCAACCCTCCGACAGGTCCTACAATGAGCAGTTCTTC,CASSQPSDRSYNEQFF
TRBV9,NA,TRBJ1-1,NA,TGTGCCAGCGGCCGATCAGGAAGGTCCACTGAAGCTTTCTTT,CASGRSGRSTEAFF
TRBV20-1,NA,TRBJ2-5,NA,TGCAGTGCTAGAGTTTTCGAGACGGAGACCCAGTACTTC,CSARVFETETQYF
TRBV7-8,NA,TRBJ2-5,NA,TGTGCCAGCAGCTTAGACCGCCAGACCCAGTACTTC,CASSLDRQTQYF
TRBV29-1,TRBD2,TRBJ2-3,NA,TGCAGCGGGGGAGCGGGGGGTAGCACAGATACGCAGTATTTT,CSGGAGGSTDTQYF
TRBV20-1,NA,TRBJ1-1,NA,TGCAGTGCCTCGGGGAGGTACACTGAAGCTTTCTTT,CSASGRYTEAFF
TRBV29-1,NA,TRBJ2-7,NA,TGCAGCGTCCGAATGACCTACGAGCAGTACTTC,CSVRMTYEQYF
TRBV3-1,NA,TRBJ2-3,NA,TGTGCCGGCAGCCGTATGGCGGGGGCGGCAGATACGCAGTATTTT,CAGSRMAGAADTQYF
TRBV3-1,NA,TRBJ1-6,NA,TGTGCCAGCAGCCAAGAGGGCAGGGGAAGGTATTCACCCCTCCACTTT,CASSQEGRGRYSPLHF
TRBV12-3/TRBV12-4,NA,TRBJ2-2,NA,TGTGCCAGCAGCTGGGTGGACACCGGGGAGCTGTTTTTT,CASSWVDTGELFF
TRBV2,NA,TRBJ1-2,NA,TGTGCCAGCAGTGAAAATTCTCGCGGCTACACCTTC,CASSENSRGYTF
TRBV3-1,NA,TRBJ2-1,NA,TGTGCCAGCAGCCGTCCGCCTAATGAGCAGTTCTTC,CASSRPPNEQFF
TRBV5-1,NA,TRBJ2-5,NA,TGCGCCAGCAGCCCCTCAACGGTGGCGGGGACCCAGTACTTC,CASSPSTVAGTQYF
TRBV24-1,NA,TRBJ2-1,NA,TGTGCCACCAGTGAACCCGGCGCGCGGGCGGAGCAGTTCTTC,CATSEPGARAEQFF
TRBV25-1,NA,TRBJ2-7,NA,TGTGCCAGCAGTGACGTCGCGGGGAATACCTACGAGCAGTACTTC,CASSDVAGNTYEQYF
TRBV10-3,NA,TRBJ2-3,NA,TGTGCCATCAGCTTCACAGATACGCAGTATTTT,CAISFTDTQYF